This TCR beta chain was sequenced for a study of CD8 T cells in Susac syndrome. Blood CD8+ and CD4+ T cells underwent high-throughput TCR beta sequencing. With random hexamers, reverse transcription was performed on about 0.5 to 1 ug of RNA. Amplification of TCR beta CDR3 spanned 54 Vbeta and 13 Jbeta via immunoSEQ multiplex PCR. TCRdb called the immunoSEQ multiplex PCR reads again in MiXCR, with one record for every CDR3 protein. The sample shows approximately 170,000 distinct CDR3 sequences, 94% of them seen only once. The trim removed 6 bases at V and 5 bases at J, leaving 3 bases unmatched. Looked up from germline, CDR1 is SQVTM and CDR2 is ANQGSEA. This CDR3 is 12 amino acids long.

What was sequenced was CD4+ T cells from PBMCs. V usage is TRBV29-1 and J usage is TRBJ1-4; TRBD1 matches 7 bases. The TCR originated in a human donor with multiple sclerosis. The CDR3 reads CSVAGQNEKLFF. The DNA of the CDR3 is TGCAGCGTCGCGGGACAGAATGAAAAACTGTTTTTT.